This is a list of T cell receptor beta chains from one sample in a study of cytomegalovirus exposure and HLA in healthy donors. Libraries were prepared by immunoSEQ multiplex PCR; TCRdb keeps only in-frame clonotypes and omits some of them. The sample contains 150,000 or so clones, 70% to 90% of which appear only once. The sequenced material came from PBMCs. The receptor set was obtained from a man between 18 and 35 years old in good health and CMV-seropositive. Both conserved end residues are part of each CDR3. The D gene is left open where the match is weak. Where a row states a size, it is once, few, many or the class of an expanded clone; other rows omit it.

TRBD2 TRBJ2-3 TRBV4-2 NA CASSQGGGGATDTQYF TGTGCCAGCAGCCAAGGAGGCGGGGGGGCCACAGATACGCAGTATTTT
TRBD1 TRBJ1-1 TRBV5-6 few CASSSDRVGTEAFF TGTGCCAGCAGTTCTGACAGGGTCGGGACTGAAGCTTTCTTT
TRBD1 TRBJ1-3 TRBV7-2 NA CASQPKTGAGNTIYF TGTGCCAGCCAACCCAAGACAGGGGCTGGAAACACCATATATTTT
TRBD1 TRBJ1-1 TRBV9 NA CASSGQGPRTEAFF TGTGCCAGCAGCGGACAGGGCCCTCGGACTGAAGCTTTCTTT
TRBD1 TRBJ1-2 TRBV27 NA CASSLRQGRGGYTF TGTGCCAGCAGTCTCCGACAGGGTAGGGGTGGCTACACCTTC
NA TRBJ1-2 TRBV29-1 NA CSVEDNTGYGYTF TGCAGCGTTGAAGATAATACAGGGTATGGCTACACCTTC
TRBD1 TRBJ2-7 TRBV28 NA CASSWRQGSYEQYF TGTGCCAGCAGTTGGCGACAGGGCTCCTACGAGCAGTACTTC
TRBD1 TRBJ1-1 TRBV2 NA CASRGIDRGIEAFF TGTGCCAGCAGAGGGATAGACAGGGGGATTGAAGCTTTCTTT
TRBD1 TRBJ2-3 TRBV2 NA CAIRRGPTADTQYF TGTGCCATCAGAAGGGGGCCAACTGCAGATACGCAGTATTTT
NA TRBJ2-7 TRBV27 NA CASSLSGRGQYF TGTGCCAGCAGTTTAAGTGGAAGGGGGCAGTACTTC
NA TRBJ1-3 TRBV4-1 NA CASSQEGQGSGNTIYF TGCGCCAGCAGCCAAGAAGGCCAGGGTTCGGGAAACACCATATATTTT
NA TRBJ1-2 TRBV29-1 once CSASWRDYGYTF TGCAGCGCCTCCTGGAGGGACTATGGCTACACCTTC
NA TRBJ2-7 TRBV14 NA CASSPTLFEQYF TGTGCCAGCAGCCCTACTTTGTTCGAGCAGTACTTC
NA TRBJ1-2 TRBV11-2 few CASSSFQGMGYGYTF TGTGCCAGCAGCTCTTTCCAGGGTATGGGCTATGGCTACACCTTC
NA TRBJ1-2 TRBV30 NA CAWSHPTRQNGYTF TGTGCCTGGAGTCACCCGACGAGACAAAATGGCTACACCTTC
NA TRBJ1-1 TRBV29-1 few CSVMADTEAFF TGCAGCGTTATGGCGGACACTGAAGCTTTCTTT